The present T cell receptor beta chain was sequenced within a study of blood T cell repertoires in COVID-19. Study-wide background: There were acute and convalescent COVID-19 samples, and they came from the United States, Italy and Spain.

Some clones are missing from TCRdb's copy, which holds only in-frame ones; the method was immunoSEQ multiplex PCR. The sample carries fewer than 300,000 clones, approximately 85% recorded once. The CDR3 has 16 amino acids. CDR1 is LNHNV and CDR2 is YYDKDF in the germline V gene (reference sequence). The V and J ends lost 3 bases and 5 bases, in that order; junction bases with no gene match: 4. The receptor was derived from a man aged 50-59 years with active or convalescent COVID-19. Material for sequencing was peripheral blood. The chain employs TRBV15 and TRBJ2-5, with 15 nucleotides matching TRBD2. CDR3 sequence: CATSSPGTSGRETQYF. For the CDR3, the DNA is TGTGCCACCAGCAGTCCGGGGACTAGCGGGAGGGAGACCCAGTACTTC.